The rows below give T cell receptor beta chains drawn from one sample of a study of beta chain features in type 1 diabetes. Profiling relied on immunoSEQ multiplex PCR, and the TCRdb table lists in-frame clones only, not all of them. The sample contains some 240,000 clones, 15% to 20% of which appear only once. The sequenced sample was naive CD4+ T cells from blood. The source is a man aged 30 to 45 with type 1 diabetes. The CDR3 runs from the conserved cysteine through the conserved F or W. A D gene is named only where the DNA matches it firmly. Clone size is stated in some rows and not others, as once, few, many or a class when expanded.

CDR3,DNA,J,D,V,size
CASSLNPGLEYNEQFF,TGTGCCAGCAGCCTCAATCCGGGACTAGAATACAATGAGCAGTTCTTC,TRBJ2-1,TRBD2,TRBV7-9,NA
CASSRTGRGLRETQYF,TGTGCTAGCAGCCGGACGGGGAGAGGACTGCGGGAGACGCAGTATTTT,TRBJ2-3,TRBD2,TRBV7-7,NA
CAWSETLLNTIYF,TGTGCCTGGAGTGAGACATTACTAAACACCATATATTTT,TRBJ1-3,NA,TRBV30,NA
CASSWGEGYEQYF,TGCGCCAGCAGCTGGGGTGAGGGATACGAGCAGTACTTC,TRBJ2-7,NA,TRBV5-1,NA
CASSPSGDEQFF,TGTGCCAGCAGCCCATCTGGGGATGAGCAGTTCTTC,TRBJ2-1,NA,TRBV28,NA
CASSEEAAYNEQFF,TGTGCCAGCAGTGAAGAGGCAGCTTACAATGAGCAGTTCTTC,TRBJ2-1,NA,TRBV25-1,few
CASSLVGGVNEQFF,TGTGCCAGCAGCTTAGTGGGGGGCGTCAATGAGCAGTTCTTC,TRBJ2-1,NA,TRBV7-2,NA
CAWSRRTAYSSYEQYF,TGTGCCTGGAGTAGGAGGACCGCGTATTCCTCCTACGAGCAGTACTTC,TRBJ2-7,NA,TRBV30,few
CASRPRLLRADTGELFF,TGTGCCAGCAGACCGCGACTACTCCGGGCCGACACCGGGGAGCTGTTTTTT,TRBJ2-2,NA,TRBV28,few
CAWSSGSGNTIYF,TGTGCCTGGAGTTCAGGGAGTGGAAACACCATATATTTT,TRBJ1-3,NA,TRBV30,NA
CASSLSLTGELFF,TGTGCCAGCAGCTTAAGCCTCACCGGGGAGCTGTTTTTT,TRBJ2-2,NA,TRBV7-3,NA
CASSEVAGDNEKLFF,TGTGCCAGCAGTGAGGTGGCCGGAGATAATGAAAAACTGTTTTTT,TRBJ1-4,NA,TRBV25-1,once
CASSSMGTQYF,TGTGCCAGCAGCTCGATGGGTACGCAGTATTTT,TRBJ2-3,NA,TRBV6-5,few
CSVDGTTWGAGELFF,TGCAGCGTTGATGGGACCACGTGGGGCGCCGGGGAGCTGTTTTTT,TRBJ2-2,NA,TRBV29-1,few
CASSQDLDRGETQYF,TGCGCCAGCAGCCAAGATCTGGACCGGGGAGAGACCCAGTACTTC,TRBJ2-5,NA,TRBV4-1,few
CASSFEGNEKLFF,TGTGCCAGCAGCTTTGAGGGGAACGAAAAACTGTTTTTT,TRBJ1-4,NA,TRBV7-9,NA
CASSLGLAGGPGNEQFF,TGCGCCAGCAGCCTTGGACTAGCGGGAGGGCCAGGCAATGAGCAGTTCTTC,TRBJ2-1,TRBD2,TRBV4-3,NA
CSVSGRTTPDTQYF,TGCAGCGTTAGCGGGAGGACTACCCCAGATACGCAGTATTTT,TRBJ2-3,TRBD2,TRBV29-1,NA
CASSGLAIGELFF,TGTGCCAGCAGTGGACTAGCGATCGGGGAGCTGTTTTTT,TRBJ2-2,TRBD2,TRBV2,NA
CASSPGGMETQYF,TGTGCCAGCTCACCTGGAGGGATGGAGACCCAGTACTTC,TRBJ2-5,NA,TRBV18,NA
CASGQGRNIQYF,TGTGCCAGCGGACAGGGAAGAAACATTCAGTACTTC,TRBJ2-4,TRBD1,TRBV28,few
CASSLYWGSYNEQFF,TGTGCCAGCAGTTTATATTGGGGTTCCTACAATGAGCAGTTCTTC,TRBJ2-1,NA,TRBV28,NA
CSGGLRLANNEQFF,TGCAGCGGGGGTCTGAGACTAGCGAACAATGAGCAGTTCTTC,TRBJ2-1,TRBD2,TRBV29-1,few